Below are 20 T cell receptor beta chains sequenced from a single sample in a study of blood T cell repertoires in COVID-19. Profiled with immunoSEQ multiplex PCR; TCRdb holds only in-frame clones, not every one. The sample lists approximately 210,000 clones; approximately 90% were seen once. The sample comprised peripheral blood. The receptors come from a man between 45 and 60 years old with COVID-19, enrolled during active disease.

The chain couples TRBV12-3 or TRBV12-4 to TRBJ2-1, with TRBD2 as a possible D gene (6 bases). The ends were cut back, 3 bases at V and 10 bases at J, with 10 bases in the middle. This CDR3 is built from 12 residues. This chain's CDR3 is CASSFSAGEQFF. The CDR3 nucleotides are TGTGCCAGCAGTTTTTCGGCGGGGGAGCAGTTCTTC.

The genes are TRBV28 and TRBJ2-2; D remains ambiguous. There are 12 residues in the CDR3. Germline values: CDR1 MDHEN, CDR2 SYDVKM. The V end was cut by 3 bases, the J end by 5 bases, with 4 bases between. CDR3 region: CASSLETGELFF. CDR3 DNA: TGTGCCAGCAGTTTGGAGACCGGGGAGCTGTTTTTT.

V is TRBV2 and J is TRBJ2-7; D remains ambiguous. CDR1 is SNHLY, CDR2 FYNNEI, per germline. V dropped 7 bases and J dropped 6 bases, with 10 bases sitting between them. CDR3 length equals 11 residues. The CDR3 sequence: CASKAAGEQYF. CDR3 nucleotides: TGTGCCAGCAAGGCGGCCGGCGAGCAGTACTTC. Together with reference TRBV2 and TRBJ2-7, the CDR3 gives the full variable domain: EPEVTQTPSHQVTQMGQEVILRCVPISNHLYFYWYRQILGQKVEFLVSFYNNEISEKSEIFDDQFSVERPDGSNFTLKIRSTKLEDSAMYFCASKAAGEQYFGPGTRLTVT.

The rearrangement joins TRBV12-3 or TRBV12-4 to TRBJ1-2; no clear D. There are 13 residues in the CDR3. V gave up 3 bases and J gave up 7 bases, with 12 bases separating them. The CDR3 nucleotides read TGTGCCAGCAGTTTTGGTCCTAACCTTGGCTACACCTTC. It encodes CASSFGPNLGYTF.

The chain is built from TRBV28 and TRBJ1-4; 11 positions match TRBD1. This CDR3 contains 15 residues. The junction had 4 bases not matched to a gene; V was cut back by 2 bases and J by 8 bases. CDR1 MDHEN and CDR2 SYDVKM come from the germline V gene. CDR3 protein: CASSLIGQGAEKLFF. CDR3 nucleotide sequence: TGTGCCAGCAGTTTAATTGGACAGGGGGCCGAAAAACTGTTTTTT.

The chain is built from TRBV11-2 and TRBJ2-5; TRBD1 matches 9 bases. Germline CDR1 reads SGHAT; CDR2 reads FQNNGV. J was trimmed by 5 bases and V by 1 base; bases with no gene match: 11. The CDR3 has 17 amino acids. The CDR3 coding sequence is TGTGCCAGCAGCTTAGCCCCACCGGGACAGGGCGGGGAGACCCAGTACTTC. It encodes CASSLAPPGQGGETQYF.

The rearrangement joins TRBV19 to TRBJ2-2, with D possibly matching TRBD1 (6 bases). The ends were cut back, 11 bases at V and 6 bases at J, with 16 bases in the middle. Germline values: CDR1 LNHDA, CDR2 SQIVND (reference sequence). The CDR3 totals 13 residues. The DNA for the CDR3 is TGTGCCGTAGGGGGTAGCGAAGCCGGGGAGCTGTTTTTT. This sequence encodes CAVGGSEAGELFF.

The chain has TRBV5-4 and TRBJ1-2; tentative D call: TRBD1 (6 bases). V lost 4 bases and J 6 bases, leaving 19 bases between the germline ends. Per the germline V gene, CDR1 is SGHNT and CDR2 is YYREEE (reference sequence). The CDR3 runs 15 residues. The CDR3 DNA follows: TGTGCCAGCAGCCGAGGCGGCCGGGACACAAATGGCTACACCTTC. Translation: CASSRGGRDTNGYTF.

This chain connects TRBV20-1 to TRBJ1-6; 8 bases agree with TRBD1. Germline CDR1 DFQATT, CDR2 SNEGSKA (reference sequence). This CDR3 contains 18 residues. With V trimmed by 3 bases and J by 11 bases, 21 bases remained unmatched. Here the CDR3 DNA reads TGCAGTGCTAGTGCTCCTTCTTCCCCAGGGGGCTTGTGGACACCCCTCCACTTT. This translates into CSASAPSSPGGLWTPLHF.

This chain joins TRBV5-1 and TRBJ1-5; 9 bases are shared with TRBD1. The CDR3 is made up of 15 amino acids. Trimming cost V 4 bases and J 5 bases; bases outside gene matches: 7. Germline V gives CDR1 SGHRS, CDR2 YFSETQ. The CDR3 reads CASSLRTGADQPQHF. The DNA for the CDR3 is TGCGCCAGCAGCCTCCGGACAGGGGCCGATCAGCCCCAGCATTTT.

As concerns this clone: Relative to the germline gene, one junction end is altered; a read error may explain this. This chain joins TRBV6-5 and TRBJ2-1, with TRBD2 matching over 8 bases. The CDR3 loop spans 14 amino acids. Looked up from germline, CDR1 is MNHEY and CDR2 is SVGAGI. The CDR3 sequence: CASSRPSSGGTPVF. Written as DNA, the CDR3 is TGTGCCAGCAGCCGTCCCTCCAGCGGGGGTACCCCCGTCTTC.

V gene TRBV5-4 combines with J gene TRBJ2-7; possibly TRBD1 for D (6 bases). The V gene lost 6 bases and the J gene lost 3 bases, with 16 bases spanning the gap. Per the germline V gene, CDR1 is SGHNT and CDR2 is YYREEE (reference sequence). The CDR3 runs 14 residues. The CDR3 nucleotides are TGTGCCAGCAATAGGGGCCAGGGGAACTACGAGCAGTACTTC. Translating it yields CASNRGQGNYEQYF. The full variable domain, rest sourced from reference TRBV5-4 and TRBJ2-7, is ETGVTQSPTHLIKTRGQQVTLRCSSQSGHNTVSWYQQALGQGPQFIFQYYREEENGRGNFPPRFSGLQFPNYSSELNVNALELDDSALYLCASNRGQGNYEQYFGPGTRLTVT.

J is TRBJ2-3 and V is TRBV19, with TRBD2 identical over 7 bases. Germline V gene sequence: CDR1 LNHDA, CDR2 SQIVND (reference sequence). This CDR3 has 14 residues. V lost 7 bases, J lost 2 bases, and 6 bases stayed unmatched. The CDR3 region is CASNPGGLTDTQYF. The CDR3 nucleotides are TGTGCCAGTAATCCGGGGGGACTCACAGATACGCAGTATTTT.

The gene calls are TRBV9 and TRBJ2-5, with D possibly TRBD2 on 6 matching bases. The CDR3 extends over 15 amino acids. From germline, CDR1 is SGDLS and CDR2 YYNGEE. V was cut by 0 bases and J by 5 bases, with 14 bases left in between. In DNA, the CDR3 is TGTGCCAGCAGCGTAGATACTAGCCCATTTGAGACCCAGTACTTC. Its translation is CASSVDTSPFETQYF.

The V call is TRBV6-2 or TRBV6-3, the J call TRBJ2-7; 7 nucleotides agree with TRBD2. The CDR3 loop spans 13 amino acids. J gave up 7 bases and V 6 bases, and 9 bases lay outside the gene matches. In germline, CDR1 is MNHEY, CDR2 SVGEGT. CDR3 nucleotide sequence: TGTGCCAGCAGACCTGGGGGGGTCGGGGAGCAGTACTTC. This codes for CASRPGGVGEQYF.

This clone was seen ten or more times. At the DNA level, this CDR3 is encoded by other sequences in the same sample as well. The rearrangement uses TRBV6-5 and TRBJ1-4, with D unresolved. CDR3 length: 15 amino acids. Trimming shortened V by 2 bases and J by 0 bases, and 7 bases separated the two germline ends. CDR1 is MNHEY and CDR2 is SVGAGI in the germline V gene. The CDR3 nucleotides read TGTGCCAGCAGTTACGAGGGCGCAACTAATGAAAAACTGTTTTTT. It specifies CASSYEGATNEKLFF.

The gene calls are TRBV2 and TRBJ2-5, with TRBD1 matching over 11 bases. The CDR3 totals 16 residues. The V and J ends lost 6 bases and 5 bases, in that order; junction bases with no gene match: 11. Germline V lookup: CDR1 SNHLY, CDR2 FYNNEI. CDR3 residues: CASSTGTGGSGETQYF. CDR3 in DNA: TGTGCCAGCAGCACCGGGACAGGGGGGTCCGGGGAGACCCAGTACTTC.

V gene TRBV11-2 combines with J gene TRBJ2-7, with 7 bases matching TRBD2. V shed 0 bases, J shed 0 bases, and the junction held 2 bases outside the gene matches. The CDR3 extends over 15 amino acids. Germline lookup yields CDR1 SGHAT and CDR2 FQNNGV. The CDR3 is CASSLERTSSYEQYF. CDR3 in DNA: TGTGCCAGCAGCTTAGAGAGGACTAGCTCCTACGAGCAGTACTTC. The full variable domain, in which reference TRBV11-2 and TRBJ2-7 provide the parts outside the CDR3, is EAGVAQSPRYKIIEKRQSVAFWCNPISGHATLYWYQQILGQGPKLLIQFQNNGVVDDSQLPKDRFSAERLKGVDSTLKIQPAKLEDSAVYLCASSLERTSSYEQYFGPGTRLTVT.

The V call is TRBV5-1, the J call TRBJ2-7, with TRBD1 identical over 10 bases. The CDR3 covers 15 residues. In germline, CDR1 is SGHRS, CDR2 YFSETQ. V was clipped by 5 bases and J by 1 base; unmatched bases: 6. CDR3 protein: CASRPGQGISYEQYF. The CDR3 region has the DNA TGCGCCAGCAGACCGGGACAGGGGATTTCCTACGAGCAGTACTTC.

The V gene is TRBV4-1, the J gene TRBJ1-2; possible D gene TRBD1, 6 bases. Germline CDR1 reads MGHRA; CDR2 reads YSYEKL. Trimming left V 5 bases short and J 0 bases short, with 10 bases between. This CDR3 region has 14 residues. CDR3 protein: CASSSTGANYGYTF. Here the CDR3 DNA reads TGCGCCAGCAGCTCGACAGGAGCTAACTATGGCTACACCTTC.